One TCR beta chain is described in this entry. Its matching antigen is unknown. This entry comes from a study of cytomegalovirus exposure and HLA in healthy donors. Study-level results: In vitro work confirmed that three CMV-associated chains recognize CMV antigens. The authors enumerated roughly 180 TCR beta chains as linked to cytomegalovirus.

Vbeta (60) and Jbeta (13) primers were used in the PCR. The protocol was immunoSEQ multiplex PCR, while the TCRdb copy is restricted to in-frame clones and leaves out a portion. The table has nearly 200,000 clones, more than 75% seen once. The germline V gene encodes CDR1 SGHRS and CDR2 YFSETQ. This CDR3 contains 15 residues. V gave up 0 bases and J gave up 9 bases; unmatched junction bases: 10. This receptor was identified in a male donor in good health and CMV-seropositive. The chain couples TRBV5-1 to TRBJ2-5; 8 nucleotides match TRBD1. Source material: PBMCs. CDR3 sequence: CASSLAGTGLLAQYF. In DNA form, the CDR3 reads TGCGCCAGCAGCTTGGCCGGGACAGGCCTATTGGCCCAGTACTTC.